The table lists the clone carrying this T cell receptor (beta chain) with a few counts. The time point here: newly diagnosed GD, antithyroid drugs for less than 3 months. With RNA extracted from PBMCs as input, the TCR library was made. This sample was included in a study of regulatory T cells in long-lasting Graves disease. Both iRepertoire HTBI primers and Arm-PCR of CDR3 regions were used to build the TCR beta libraries. TCRdb used MiXCR to reprocess the multiplex PCR reads, holding one entry per CDR3 protein. The sample includes around 500,000 distinct CDR3 sequences, 13% of them seen just once. Separately, the same data were catalogued under a study of T cells in Graves' hyperthyroidism and ophthalmopathy. That report adds: With a duration under 2 months, the hyperthyroidism was newly diagnosed in patients aged 18 to 65.

This material consisted of peripheral blood mononuclear cells (PBMCs), taken at new diagnosis, from a patient treated with antithyroid drugs. The sequence came from a man aged 25-45 years with Graves disease.

The CDR3 DNA is TGCGCCAGCAGCTTGGGGCCGTCGGGGGGGAACACTGAAGCTTTCTTT. It encodes CASSLGPSGGNTEAFF. The genes are TRBV5-1 and TRBJ1-1, with D tentatively TRBD1 (5 bases). This CDR3 is 16 amino acids long. Trimming cost V 0 bases and J 1 base, with 13 bases left between them. Germline V CDR1 and CDR2: SGHRS, YFSETQ.